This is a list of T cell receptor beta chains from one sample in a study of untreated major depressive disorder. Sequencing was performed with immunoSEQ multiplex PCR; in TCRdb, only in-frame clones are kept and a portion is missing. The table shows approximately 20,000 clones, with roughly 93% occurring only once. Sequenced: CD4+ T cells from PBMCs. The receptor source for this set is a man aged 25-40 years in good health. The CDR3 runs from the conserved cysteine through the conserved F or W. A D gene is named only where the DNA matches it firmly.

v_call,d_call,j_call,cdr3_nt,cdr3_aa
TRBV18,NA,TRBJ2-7,TGTGCCAGCTCACCCGCCGGAGGGGGGTTCGGGGAGCAGTACTTC,CASSPAGGGFGEQYF
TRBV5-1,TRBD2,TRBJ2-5,TGCGCCAGCAGCCGCTCGGGGGGAGAGACCCAGTACTTC,CASSRSGGETQYF
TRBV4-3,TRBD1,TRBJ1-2,TGCGCCAGCAGCCAATCCTACTCCGGGACAGGAGGCTATGGCTACACCTTC,CASSQSYSGTGGYGYTF
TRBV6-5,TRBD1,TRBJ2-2,TGTGCCAGCAGTTACACCGGACAGGGATTCACCGGGGAGCTGTTTTTT,CASSYTGQGFTGELFF
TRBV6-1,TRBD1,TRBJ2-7,TGTGCCACGTTCTGGGACAGGGCTTCCTACGAGCAGTACTTC,CATFWDRASYEQYF
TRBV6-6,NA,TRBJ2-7,TGTGCCAGCAGTTCTCCAGGTGCCTCCTACGAGCAGTACTTC,CASSSPGASYEQYF
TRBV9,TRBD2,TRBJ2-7,TGTGCCAGCAGCGTAGGGAATCGGCTAGCGGGAGAGCAGTACTTC,CASSVGNRLAGEQYF
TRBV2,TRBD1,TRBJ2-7,TGTGCCAGCAGGGACCCGGGACAGGGCGAGAAAGAGCAGTACTTC,CASRDPGQGEKEQYF
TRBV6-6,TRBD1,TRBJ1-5,TGTGCCAGCAGCGATCCGGACAGGGTAAAACAGCCCCAGCATTTT,CASSDPDRVKQPQHF
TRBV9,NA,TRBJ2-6,TGTGCCAGCAGCGTAGGTTCAGGGAACTCTGGGGCCAACGTCCTGACTTTC,CASSVGSGNSGANVLTF
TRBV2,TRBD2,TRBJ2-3,TGTGCCAGCAGTGTAGGACTAGCGGGGACAGATACGCAGTATTTT,CASSVGLAGTDTQYF
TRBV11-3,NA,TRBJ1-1,TGTGCCAGCAGCTCCCGCGACAACCCCGAAGCTTTCTTT,CASSSRDNPEAFF
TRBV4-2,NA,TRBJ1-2,TGTGCCAGCAGCCAAGATCTAAGGGAGGGCTACACCTTC,CASSQDLREGYTF
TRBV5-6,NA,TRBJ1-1,TGTGCCAGCAGCTTCCGTTTCGGGGGTACTGAAGCTTTCTTT,CASSFRFGGTEAFF
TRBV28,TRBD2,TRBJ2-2,TGTGCCAGCAGCAGCCCGGGACTAGCGGGATTGAAAGGGGAGCTGTTTTTT,CASSSPGLAGLKGELFF
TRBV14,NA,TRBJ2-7,TGTGCCAGCAGCTACTCCTACGAGCAGTACTTC,CASSYSYEQYF
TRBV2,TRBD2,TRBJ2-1,TGTGCCAGCCTAATGACTAGCGGGACAGTAAATGAGCAGTTCTTC,CASLMTSGTVNEQFF
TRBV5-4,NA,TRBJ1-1,TGTGCCAGCAGCTTGGGGGGGCCAATGAACACTGAAGCTTTCTTT,CASSLGGPMNTEAFF
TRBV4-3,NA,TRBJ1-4,TGCGCCAGCAGCCAAGAGGCCGGGCTCCATAATGAAAAACTGTTTTTT,CASSQEAGLHNEKLFF
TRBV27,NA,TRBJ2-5,TGTGCCAGCACCTCCCTCCGGGACACTCAAGAGACCCAGTACTTC,CASTSLRDTQETQYF